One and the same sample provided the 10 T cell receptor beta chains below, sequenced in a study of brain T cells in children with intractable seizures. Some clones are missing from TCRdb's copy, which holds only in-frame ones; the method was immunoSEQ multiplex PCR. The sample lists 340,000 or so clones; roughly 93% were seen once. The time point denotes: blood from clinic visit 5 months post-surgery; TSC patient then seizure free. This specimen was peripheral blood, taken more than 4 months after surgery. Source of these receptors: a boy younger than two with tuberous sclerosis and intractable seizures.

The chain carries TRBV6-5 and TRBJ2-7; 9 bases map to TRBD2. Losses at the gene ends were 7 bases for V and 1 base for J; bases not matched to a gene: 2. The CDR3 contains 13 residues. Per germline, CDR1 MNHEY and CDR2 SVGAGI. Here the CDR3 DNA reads TGTGCCAGCAATAGCGGGAGTTCCTACGAGCAGTACTTC. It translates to CASNSGSSYEQYF.

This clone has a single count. The CDR3 is CASRRNVAAQETQYF. The DNA of the CDR3 is TGCGCCAGCAGACGGAATGTTGCGGCTCAAGAGACCCAGTACTTC. The chain combines TRBV5-1 with TRBJ2-5; unclear D gene. The CDR3 is 15 residues long. V gave up 5 bases and J gave up 2 bases, with 16 bases separating them. Germline CDR1 SGHRS, CDR2 YFSETQ.

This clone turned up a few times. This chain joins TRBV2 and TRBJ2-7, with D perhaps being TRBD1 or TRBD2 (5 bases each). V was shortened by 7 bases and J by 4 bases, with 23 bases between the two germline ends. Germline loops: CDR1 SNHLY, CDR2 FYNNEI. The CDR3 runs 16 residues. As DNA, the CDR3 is TGTGCCAGCACGTTTCATCGGGACCAACCAGGGTACGAGCAGTACTTC. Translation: CASTFHRDQPGYEQYF.

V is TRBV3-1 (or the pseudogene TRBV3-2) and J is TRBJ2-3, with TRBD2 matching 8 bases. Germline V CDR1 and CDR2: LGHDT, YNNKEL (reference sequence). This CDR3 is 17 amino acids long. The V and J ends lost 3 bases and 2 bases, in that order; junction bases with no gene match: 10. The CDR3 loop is CASSQPREGPNTDTQYF. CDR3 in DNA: TGTGCCAGCAGCCAGCCACGGGAGGGCCCCAACACAGATACGCAGTATTTT.

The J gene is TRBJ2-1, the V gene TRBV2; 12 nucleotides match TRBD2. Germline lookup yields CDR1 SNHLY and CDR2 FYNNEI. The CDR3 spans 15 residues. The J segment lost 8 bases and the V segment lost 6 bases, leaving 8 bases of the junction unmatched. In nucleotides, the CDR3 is TGTGCCAGCAGCCCCCTAGCGGGAGGGCCGGATGAGCAGTTCTTC. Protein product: CASSPLAGGPDEQFF.

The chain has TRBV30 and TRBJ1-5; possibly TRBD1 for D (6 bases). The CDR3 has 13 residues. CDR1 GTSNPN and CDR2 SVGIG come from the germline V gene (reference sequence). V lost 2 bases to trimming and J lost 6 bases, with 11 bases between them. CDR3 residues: CAWSLQGSQPQHF. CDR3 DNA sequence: TGTGCCTGGAGTCTACAGGGTAGTCAGCCCCAGCATTTT. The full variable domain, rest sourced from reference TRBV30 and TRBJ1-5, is SQTIHQWPATLVQPVGSPLSLECTVEGTSNPNLYWYRQAAGRGLQLLFYSVGIGQISSEVPQNLSASRPQDRQFILSSKKLLLSDSGFYLCAWSLQGSQPQHFGDGTRLSIL.

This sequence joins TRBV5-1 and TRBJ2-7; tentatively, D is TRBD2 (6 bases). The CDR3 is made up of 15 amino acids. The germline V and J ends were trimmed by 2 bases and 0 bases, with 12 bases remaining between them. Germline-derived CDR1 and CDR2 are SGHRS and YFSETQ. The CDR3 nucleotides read TGCGCCAGCAGCTTTGACTCGACTAGCTCCTACGAGCAGTACTTC. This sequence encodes CASSFDSTSSYEQYF.

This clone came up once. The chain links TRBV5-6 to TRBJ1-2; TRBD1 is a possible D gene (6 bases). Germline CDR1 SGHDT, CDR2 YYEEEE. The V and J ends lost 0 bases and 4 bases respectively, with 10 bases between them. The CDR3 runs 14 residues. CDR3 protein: CASSLVGQIYGYTF. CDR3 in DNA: TGTGCCAGCAGCTTGGTTGGACAGATCTATGGCTACACCTTC.

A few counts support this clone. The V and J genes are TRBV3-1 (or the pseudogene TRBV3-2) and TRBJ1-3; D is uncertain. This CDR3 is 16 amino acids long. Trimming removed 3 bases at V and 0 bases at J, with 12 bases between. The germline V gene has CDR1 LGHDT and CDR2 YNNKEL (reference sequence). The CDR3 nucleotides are TGTGCCAGCAGCCAGGGCATGGTAAGCTCTGGAAACACCATATATTTT. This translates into CASSQGMVSSGNTIYF.

The CDR3 region is CASSQGARNTEAFF. For the CDR3, the DNA is TGTGCCAGCAGCCAGGGGGCCAGGAACACTGAAGCTTTCTTT. The gene calls are TRBV3-1 (or the pseudogene TRBV3-2) and TRBJ1-1; tentatively, D is TRBD1 (6 bases). The V gene lost 3 bases and the J gene lost 1 base, with 9 bases spanning the gap. The CDR3 consists of 14 residues. The V gene's germline CDR1 is LGHDT and CDR2 YNNKEL (reference sequence).